This T cell receptor beta chain stems from a study of blood T cells in healthy people across ages (dated by TCRdb to the mid-2010s). About the full investigation: In model experiments, template switching captured about one uniquely barcoded TCR beta cDNA molecule for every two T cells. The study measured age-related changes in TCR beta repertoire diversity using deep sequencing normalized with unique cDNA molecular identifiers. Four age groups were formed from the donors: young (average approximately 15 years), middle-aged (around 37), aged (under 70) and long-lived (about 80). To avoid experimental bias, donors of different ages were distributed randomly across sequencing lanes. Two additional independent replicas of 1 million unique cDNA reads from the same blood draw were analyzed for two donors (one aged 18 to 30 and one aged 80 or older).

In its sample, this clonotype was seen many times. No antigen is known for it. Qualities for individual bases were not recorded, and no much larger clone is one base off. Study-wide findings and limitations: Compared with the aged group, more naive CD4+ T cells, fewer expanded clones and increased TCR diversity were shown by the long-lived group, suggesting age selection. Bulk unsorted PBMC profiling prevented conclusive comparison of naive and antigen-experienced compartments. Total diversity estimates from one million sequenced T cells were considered lower bounds and underestimates. Observed TCR beta diversity per million T cells fell roughly linearly with age, and a significant reduction was already apparent by age around 44. Because donor CMV infection status was unknown, age-related changes in expanded clonotypes were potentially confounded. There was a strong correlation between observed TCR beta diversity and the percentage of naive T cells measured by flow cytometry.

The library was made by 5' RACE. Sequencer: Illumina HiSeq 2500. A second PCR of 7 to 11 cycles was performed with a sample-barcoded 5' primer and a J-beta primer mix. Each TCR beta cDNA molecule received a unique molecular identifier from a template-switch 5' adaptor carrying 12 random nucleotides. Each sample yielded at least 2.5 million CDR3-containing paired-end reads. First-strand cDNA was synthesized from all RNA with the Mint cDNA synthesis kit, primed by a TRBC-specific oligonucleotide. Following uracil-DNA glycosylase treatment, a first 18-cycle PCR with universal primers M1SS and BC2_uni_R was performed on all cDNA. The paper's data handling went like this. Normalization of each sample was performed by random selection of 1 million high-quality reads, each carrying a distinct molecular identifier. Instead of being binned into consensus sequences, reads with shared molecular identifiers were discarded. MiTCR, run with a Q25 quality threshold and the strictest error-elimination algorithm, handled CDR3 identification, clonotype clustering and error correction. A nonparametric unseen species model using Euler transformation provided a lower-bound estimate of total TCR beta diversity. TCRdb reanalyzed the raw reads on its own, using fastp at Q25 for trimming and MiXCR for clone calling, and kept in-frame beta chains. Merged by CDR3 protein, the rows form single entries marked with the most common genes and DNA. TCRdb, not the original authors, processed these V and J calls. Recorded for this sample are hundreds of thousands of distinct CDR3 sequences; roughly 34% of them occurred a single time. In total, the top ten clones hold roughly 13% of the sample.

The donors were under 40 Caucasian individuals from Russia, aged roughly 6 to 100 years, who were systemically healthy. Each donor gave 8 to 10 milliliters of peripheral blood, collected into EDTA-treated Vacutainer tubes. Ficoll-Paque density-gradient centrifugation was used to isolate PBMCs, with at least 6 million obtained per sample. Trizol reagent was used to extract total RNA from the PBMCs, yielding at least 6 micrograms per sample. For every donor, flow cytometry on a PBMC aliquot measured the percentage of naive CD45RAhigh/CD27high T cells. V is shortened by 5 bases, J by 6 bases, and the region joining them spans 13 bases. From the cysteine through the phenylalanine, the CDR3 covers 12 amino acids. Kept here is only the CDR3 DNA, which spans 36 bases and is read in frame from base 1. CDR1 and CDR2, looked up from the germline V gene (reference sequence), are DFQATT and SNEGSKA.

This TCR came from a man between 18 and 29 years old in good health. Source material: blood. In this chain, TRBV20-1 is recombined with TRBJ1-2; the D gene is not confidently resolved. The nucleotide sequence is TGCAGTGCTGAGGCGGGGAGGAATGGCTACACCTTC. Its protein product is CSAEAGRNGYTF.